This T cell receptor (beta chain) comes out of a study of CD4+ T cells in melanoma. Overall study results and limits: In melanoma, neoantigen-specific CD4+ T cells reportedly differed in differentiation state. A reported correlation linked neoantigen-specific CD4+ T cells to CD8+, macrophage and B cell function.

Produced via immunoSEQ multiplex PCR; TCRdb's table is partial and in-frame only. The top ten clones hold about 12% of a sample with some 47,000 clones, roughly 89% of them seen once. The V end lost 0 bases, the J end lost 4 bases, and 9 bases lay between the germline ends. The CDR3 is 14 residues long. Per germline, CDR1 LNHDA and CDR2 SQIVND (reference sequence). In regard to this clone: The antigen remains undetermined.

The sample taken for sequencing was peripheral blood. The V call is TRBV19, the J call TRBJ1-1, with D perhaps matching TRBD1 (5 bases). This TCR came from a human donor with melanoma. CDR3 sequence (DNA): TGTGCCAGTAGTATAGACCCCGGGGGCACTGAAGCTTTCTTT. Its protein product is CASSIDPGGTEAFF.